A single T cell receptor beta chain is shown here with its context. The antigen remains unidentified. Germline values: CDR1 SGHDN, CDR2 FVKESK. The CDR3 sequence is 12 residues long. These data belong to a study of monozygotic twins with inflammatory bowel disease. Whole-study results and caveats: No detectable difference in repertoire similarity separated concordant from discordant twins, possibly as a result of limited power.

No DNA is given; TCRdb re-called the 5' RACE reads and lists each CDR3 protein once. The listing records about 160,000 distinct CDR3 sequences. This receptor was identified in a human donor with ulcerative colitis or Crohn's disease, or a healthy co-twin of an affected twin (not recorded which). The chain joins TRBV14 to TRBJ2-1. Material: blood. CDR3: CASSQDGVEQFF.